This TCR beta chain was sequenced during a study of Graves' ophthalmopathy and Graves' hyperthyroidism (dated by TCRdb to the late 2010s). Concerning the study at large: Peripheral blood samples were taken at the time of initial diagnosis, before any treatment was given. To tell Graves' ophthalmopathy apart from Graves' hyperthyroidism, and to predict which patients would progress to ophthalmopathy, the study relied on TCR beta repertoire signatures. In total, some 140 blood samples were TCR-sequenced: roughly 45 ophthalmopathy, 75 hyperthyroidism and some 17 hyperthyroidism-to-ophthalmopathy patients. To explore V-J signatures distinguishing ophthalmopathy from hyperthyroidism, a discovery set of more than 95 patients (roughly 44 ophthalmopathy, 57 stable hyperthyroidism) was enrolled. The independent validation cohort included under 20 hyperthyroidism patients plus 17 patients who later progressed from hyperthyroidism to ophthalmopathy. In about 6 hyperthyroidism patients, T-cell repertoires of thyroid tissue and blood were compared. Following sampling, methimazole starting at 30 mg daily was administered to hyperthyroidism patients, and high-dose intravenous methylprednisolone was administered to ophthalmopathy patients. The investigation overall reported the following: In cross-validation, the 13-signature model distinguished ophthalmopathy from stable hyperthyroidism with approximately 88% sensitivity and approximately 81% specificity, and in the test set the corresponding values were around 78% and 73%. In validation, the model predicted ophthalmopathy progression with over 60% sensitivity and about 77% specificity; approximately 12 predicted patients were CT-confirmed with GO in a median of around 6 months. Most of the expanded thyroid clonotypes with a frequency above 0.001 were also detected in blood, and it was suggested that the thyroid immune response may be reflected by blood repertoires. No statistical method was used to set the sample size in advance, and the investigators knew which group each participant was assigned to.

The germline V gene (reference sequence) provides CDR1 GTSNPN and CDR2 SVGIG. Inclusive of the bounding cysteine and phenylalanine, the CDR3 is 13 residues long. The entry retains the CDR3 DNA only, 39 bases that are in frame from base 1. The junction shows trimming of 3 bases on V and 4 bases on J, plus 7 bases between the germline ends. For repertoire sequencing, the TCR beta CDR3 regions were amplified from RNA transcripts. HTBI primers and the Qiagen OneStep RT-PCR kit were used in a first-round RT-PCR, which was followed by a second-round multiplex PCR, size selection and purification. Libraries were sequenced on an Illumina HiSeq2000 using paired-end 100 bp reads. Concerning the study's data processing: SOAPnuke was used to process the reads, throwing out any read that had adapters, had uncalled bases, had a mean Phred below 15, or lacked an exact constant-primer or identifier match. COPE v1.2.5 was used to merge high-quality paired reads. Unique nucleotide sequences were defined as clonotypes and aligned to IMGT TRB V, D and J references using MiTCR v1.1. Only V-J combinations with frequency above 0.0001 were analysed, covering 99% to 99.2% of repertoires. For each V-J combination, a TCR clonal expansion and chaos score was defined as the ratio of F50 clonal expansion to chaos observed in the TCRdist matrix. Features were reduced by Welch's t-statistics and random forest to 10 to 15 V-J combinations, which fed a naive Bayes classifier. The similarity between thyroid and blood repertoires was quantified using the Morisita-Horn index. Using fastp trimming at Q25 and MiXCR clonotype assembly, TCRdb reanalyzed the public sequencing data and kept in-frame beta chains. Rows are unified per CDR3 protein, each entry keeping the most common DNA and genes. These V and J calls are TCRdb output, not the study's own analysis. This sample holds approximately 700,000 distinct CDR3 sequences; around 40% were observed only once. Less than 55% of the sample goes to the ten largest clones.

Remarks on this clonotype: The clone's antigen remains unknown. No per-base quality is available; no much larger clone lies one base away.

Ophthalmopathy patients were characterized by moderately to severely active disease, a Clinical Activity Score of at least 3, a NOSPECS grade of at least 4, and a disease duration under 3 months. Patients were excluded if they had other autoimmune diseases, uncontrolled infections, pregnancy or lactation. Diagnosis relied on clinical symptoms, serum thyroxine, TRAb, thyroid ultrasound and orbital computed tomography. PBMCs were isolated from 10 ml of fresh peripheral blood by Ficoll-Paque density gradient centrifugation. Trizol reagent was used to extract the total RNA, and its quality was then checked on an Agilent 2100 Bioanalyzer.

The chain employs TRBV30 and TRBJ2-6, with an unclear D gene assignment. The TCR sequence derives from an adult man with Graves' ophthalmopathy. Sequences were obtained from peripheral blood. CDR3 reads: CAWSEGGANVLTF. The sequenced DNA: TGTGCCTGGAGCGAAGGGGGGGCCAACGTCCTGACTTTC.